These T cell receptor beta chains were read from a single sample in a study of cytomegalovirus exposure and HLA in healthy donors. Produced via immunoSEQ multiplex PCR; TCRdb's table is partial and in-frame only. The table has 100,000 to 150,000 clones, roughly 75% seen once. Sequencing used PBMCs. The receptor source for this set is a woman in her 50s in good health and CMV-seronegative. Both conserved end residues are part of each CDR3. D genes are given only for firm matches. A clone size is listed for some rows: how often the clone was seen (once, few, many), or a class if it is expanded.

>14|TRBV9|-|TRBD2|TRBJ2-1
TGTGCCAGCAGCTCGGGACTAGCGTACAATGAGCAGTTCTTC
CASSSGLAYNEQFF
>15|TRBV9|-|TRBD2|TRBJ2-5
TGTGCCAGCAGCACCGGGACTAGCGACCAAGAGACCCAGTACTTC
CASSTGTSDQETQYF
>18|TRBV28|-|TRBD2|TRBJ2-2
TGTGCCAGCAGTTCCTTACTAGCGGAAGGGGCGAACACCGGGGAGCTGTTTTTT
CASSSLLAEGANTGELFF
>16|TRBV7-9|-|TRBD2|TRBJ2-1
TGTGCCAGCAGCTTGGGTAAAGCGGGAGCATACAATGAGCAGTTCTTC
CASSLGKAGAYNEQFF
>15|TRBV6-6|-|TRBD1|TRBJ2-7
TGTGCCAGCAGCCCTCGACAGGGGGGAGCCTACGAGCAGTACTTC
CASSPRQGGAYEQYF
>23|TRBV28|-|TRBD2|TRBJ2-1
TGTGCCAGCAGTCTCCAAGGGACAGTCCCCCGACTAGCGGGACCGCGGTCTACCTATGAGCAGTTCTTC
CASSLQGTVPRLAGPRSTYEQFF
>17|TRBV19|-|TRBD2|TRBJ2-3
TGTGCCAGTAGTTTTTCTGGACTAGCGGGACGCACAGATACGCAGTATTTT
CASSFSGLAGRTDTQYF
>14|TRBV28|-|-|TRBJ1-2
TGTGCCAGCAGTGCCGGGACACGTAACTATGGCTACACCTTC
CASSAGTRNYGYTF
>14|TRBV27|-|-|TRBJ2-7
TGTGCCAGCAGTTTAACAGGGCCCGTCTACGAGCAGTACTTC
CASSLTGPVYEQYF
>13|TRBV6-5|-|-|TRBJ1-1
TGTGCCACTCGTCTTGGGGGCGGTACTGAAGCTTTCTTT
CATRLGGGTEAFF
>12|TRBV7-2|-|-|TRBJ1-5
TGTGCCGGCAGCCAGGATTGGCAGCCCCAGCATTTT
CAGSQDWQPQHF
>17|TRBV27|-|TRBD2|TRBJ2-1
TGTGCCAGCAGTTCTGGTACTAGCGGCCTACCCCACAATGAGCAGTTCTTC
CASSSGTSGLPHNEQFF
>15|TRBV14|-|TRBD2|TRBJ2-2
TGTGCCAGCAGCCAACTAGCGGGACGCACCGGGGAGCTGTTTTTT
CASSQLAGRTGELFF
>13|TRBV30|few|-|TRBJ1-1
TGTGCCTGGAGTGACGAGGGAGGCACTGAAGCTTTCTTT
CAWSDEGGTEAFF
>14|TRBV19|-|TRBD1|TRBJ1-5
TGTGCCAGTAGTACGACAGGGGGCAATCAGCCCCAGCATTTT
CASSTTGGNQPQHF
>16|TRBV5-1|-|TRBD2|TRBJ2-7
TGCGCCAGCAGCTTGGTCCCTAGCGGGCTTATCTACGAGCAGTACTTC
CASSLVPSGLIYEQYF
>14|TRBV7-9|-|-|TRBJ2-1
TGTGCCAGCAGCTTGTCGACTACCTACAATGAGCAGTTCTTC
CASSLSTTYNEQFF
>16|TRBV6-6|-|-|TRBJ1-1
TGTGCCAGCAGAATGTCTGGAGAGGGCTCGAACACTGAAGCTTTCTTT
CASRMSGEGSNTEAFF
>15|TRBV7-9|-|-|TRBJ1-5
TGTGCCAGCAGCTTAGAGGGGGGGAGCAATCAGCCCCAGCATTTT
CASSLEGGSNQPQHF
>15|TRBV7-2|-|TRBD1|TRBJ2-5
TGTGCCAGCAGCTTTGACAGGGGGCTAATGGAGACCCAGTACTTC
CASSFDRGLMETQYF
>14|TRBV7-2|few|-|TRBJ2-5
TGTGCCAGCAGCTTAGCCCGGGGGCAAGAGACCCAGTACTTC
CASSLARGQETQYF
>15|TRBV11-3|-|TRBD2|TRBJ2-5
TGTGCCAGCAGCTTGACTAGCGGGATTGGAGAGACCCAGTACTTC
CASSLTSGIGETQYF
>13|TRBV28|-|-|TRBJ1-2
TGTGCCAGCAGACCCACAGGGAAGTATGGCTACACCTTC
CASRPTGKYGYTF
>18|TRBV5-1|few|TRBD2|TRBJ2-1
TGCGCCAGCAGCTTCTCTCTTCGTCCCAGCGGGAGGGACGATGAGCAGTTCTTC
CASSFSLRPSGRDDEQFF
>17|TRBV27|-|TRBD1|TRBJ2-1
TGTGCCAGCAGTTCCCAAATATCCGGGACAGGGTTTATTGAGCAGTTCTTC
CASSSQISGTGFIEQFF
>16|TRBV11-2|-|TRBD1|TRBJ2-2
TGTGCCAGCAGCCTCGGGACAGGGGGCATAGGCGGGGAGCTGTTTTTT
CASSLGTGGIGGELFF
>13|TRBV15|-|-|TRBJ1-5
TGTGCCACCAGCAACCTAATGGGCCGGCCCCAGCATTTT
CATSNLMGRPQHF
>13|TRBV15|-|-|TRBJ1-6
TGTGCCACCAGCAGAGGGGGGGTTTCACCCCTCCACTTT
CATSRGGVSPLHF
>15|TRBV7-9|-|-|TRBJ2-3
TGTTCCAGCAGCTTGGCGGACACTGAAGGAGATACGCAGTATTTT
CSSSLADTEGDTQYF
>16|TRBV4-3|-|TRBD1|TRBJ1-4
TGCGCCAGCAGCCAATTCAAGGGGACAGAAAATGAAAAACTGTTTTTT
CASSQFKGTENEKLFF
>14|TRBV7-3|few|-|TRBJ2-1
TGTGCCAGCAGCTTAAGTGGGGCTATGGAAGAGCAGTTCTTC
CASSLSGAMEEQFF
>14|TRBV21-1|few|-|TRBJ2-7
TGTGCCAGTACCCCGACTAGCGGAGACTACGAGCAGTACTTC
CASTPTSGDYEQYF
>17|TRBV7-2|-|TRBD2|TRBJ2-1
TGTGCCAGCAGCTCACAAAGCAGCGGGAAAACCTACAATGAGCAGTTCTTC
CASSSQSSGKTYNEQFF
>19|TRBV29-1|-|TRBD2|TRBJ2-1
TGCAGCGTTGAAGCGTCCTATAGGGGACTAGCGTTCTCCTACAATGAGCAGTTCTTC
CSVEASYRGLAFSYNEQFF
>14|TRBV29-1|few|TRBD1|TRBJ1-1
TGCAGCGTTGAAACCGGGACAGGATACACTGAAGCTTTCTTT
CSVETGTGYTEAFF
>16|TRBV7-2|-|-|TRBJ2-5
TGTGCCAGCAGCTTAGTAGGGGCCCAATTAGTAGAGACCCAGTACTTC
CASSLVGAQLVETQYF
>10|TRBV20-1|-|-|TRBJ2-7
TGCAGTGGGGAGAGGGACGAGCAGTACTTC
CSGERDEQYF
>14|TRBV4-3|-|-|TRBJ2-7
TGCGCCAGCAGCCAAGGGACAAACTCTTACGAGCAGTACTTC
CASSQGTNSYEQYF
>9|TRBV20-1|-|-|TRBJ2-7
TGCATCCGGTGCTACGAGCAGTACTTC
CIRCYEQYF
>13|TRBV9|-|-|TRBJ2-2
TGTGCCAGCAGCCTCGTCTCCTCCGGGGAGCTGTTTTTT
CASSLVSSGELFF
>14|TRBV28|-|-|TRBJ1-2
TGTGCCAGCAGTTTATTCGGGGGTAACTATGGCTACACCTTC
CASSLFGGNYGYTF
>11|TRBV14|-|TRBD2|TRBJ2-7
TGTGCCAGCAGCCTAGCGGGGCTTCAGTACTTC
CASSLAGLQYF
>14|TRBV5-4|few|TRBD1|TRBJ1-3
TGTGCCAGCAGCTTTACAGGGGCTGGAAACACCATATATTTT
CASSFTGAGNTIYF
>15|TRBV28|-|TRBD1|TRBJ2-3
TGTGCCAGCAGCGTCGAATTGACAGGGTTAGATACGCAGTATTTT
CASSVELTGLDTQYF
>14|TRBV6-5|-|-|TRBJ1-6
TGTGCCAGCACTCTCGACCCAACGAGGTCACCCCTCCACTTT
CASTLDPTRSPLHF
>11|TRBV6-5|-|-|TRBJ1-1
TGTGCCAGCAGTTACGCCGGGGAAGCTTTCTTT
CASSYAGEAFF
>14|TRBV9|once|TRBD2|TRBJ2-7
TGTGCCAGCAGCGGGGGCGGGAGCCCCTCCGAGCAGTACTTC
CASSGGGSPSEQYF
>13|TRBV7-9|-|-|TRBJ1-3
TGTGCCAGCAGCTTTCAGAGGGGGTATACCATATATTTT
CASSFQRGYTIYF
>11|TRBV18|-|TRBD1|TRBJ2-7
TGTGCCAGCTCCCAGGGGGTCGAGCAGTACTTC
CASSQGVEQYF
>16|TRBV27|-|-|TRBJ1-5
TGTGCCAGCAGTCCATCCACAGGGCATAGCAATCAGCCCCAGCATTTT
CASSPSTGHSNQPQHF
>15|TRBV5-1|-|TRBD1|TRBJ1-1
TGCGCCAGCAGCACGACAGGGTTAATGAACACTGAAGCTTTCTTT
CASSTTGLMNTEAFF
>14|TRBV2|-|-|TRBJ2-2
TGTGCCACCTTAATGGGGGCCTACACCGGGGAGCTGTTTTTT
CATLMGAYTGELFF
>14|TRBV6-1|-|TRBD2|TRBJ2-4
TGTGCCAGCCAGGGACTAGCGGGAGGGAACATTCAGTACTTC
CASQGLAGGNIQYF